This T cell receptor beta chain was recorded in a study of blood T cell repertoires in COVID-19. Method: immunoSEQ multiplex PCR; TCRdb's copy keeps in-frame clones and lacks some. The table has 65,000 to 75,000 clones, roughly 77% seen once. Germline CDR1 MNHEY, CDR2 SVGEGT. The CDR3 is made up of 13 amino acids. The V and J ends lost 6 bases and 7 bases, in that order; junction bases with no gene match: 2. The sequencing sample was made of peripheral blood. The source of this sequence is a man aged 80 or over with acute or convalescent COVID-19. V is TRBV6-2 or TRBV6-3 and J is TRBJ1-6, with TRBD1 matching 8 bases. Here the CDR3 reads CASSDRGNSPLHF. CDR3 in DNA: TGTGCCAGCAGCGACAGGGGCAATTCACCCCTCCACTTT.